This T cell receptor beta chain was recovered during a study of T-cell reconstitution after alpha-beta-depleted transplantation in children. Preparing the TCRbeta library involved the use of unique molecular identifiers. TCRdb re-analysed the PCR reads in MiXCR, keeping a single row per CDR3 protein. The profile shows about 980,000 distinct CDR3 sequences, around 30% of them singletons. Germline values: CDR1 SGDLS, CDR2 YYNGEE. The CDR3 consists of 14 residues. Trimming left V 6 bases short and J 2 bases short, with 13 bases between. This sequence joins TRBV9 and TRBJ2-3, with D possibly being TRBD1 or TRBD2 (5 bases each). The receptor was isolated from a boy in the first two years of life who had a stem cell transplant for SCID, so the T cells may come from the graft donor. Sequencing was performed on PBMCs, mostly from graft donor cells, taken 360 days after TCRalphabeta/CD19-depleted stem cell transplant. CDR3 sequence: CASTRGTTTDTQYF. The CDR3 nucleotides are TGTGCCAGCACCCGAGGGACCACCACAGATACGCAGTATTTT. Using reference TRBV9 and TRBJ2-3 for the parts outside the CDR3, the full variable domain is DSGVTQTPKHLITATGQRVTLRCSPRSGDLSVYWYQQSLDQGLQFLIQYYNGEERAKGNILERFSAQQFPDLHSELNLSSLELGDSALYFCASTRGTTTDTQYFGPGTRLTVL.